The 21 T cell receptor beta chains given below trace back to one sample, sequenced in a study of blood T cells in healthy people across ages. Alongside a J-beta primer mix, a sample-barcoded 5' primer served in a second PCR lasting roughly 6 to 12 cycles. TCRdb itself ran the 5' RACE reads through MiXCR, one entry per CDR3 protein. Of about a million distinct CDR3 sequences in the sample, roughly two fifths were seen once. Sequencing input: blood. These receptors originate from a man aged 18 to 30 in good health.

The chain links TRBV10-3 to TRBJ1-1; the match to TRBD1 covers 7 bases. Germline V gene data show CDR1 as ENHRY and CDR2 as SYGVKD. The CDR3 is 16 amino acids. With V trimmed by 0 bases and J by 3 bases, 7 bases remained unmatched. Written as DNA, the CDR3 is TGTGCCATCAGTGAGTCCAACAGGGGATCGGACACTGAAGCTTTCTTT. It encodes CAISESNRGSDTEAFF.

With respect to this clonotype: Compared with germline, one end of the junction differs, possibly owing to a read error. The chain employs TRBV28 and TRBJ2-2, with D perhaps given as TRBD1 or TRBD2 (6 bases each). Germline values: CDR1 MDHEN, CDR2 SYDVKM. CDR3 size: 15 residues. CDR3 sequence reads: CASSFLGGVTGEQFF. CDR3 sequence (DNA): TGTGCCAGCAGTTTTCTGGGGGGCGTTACCGGGGAGCAGTTTTTT.

This chain links TRBV29-1 with TRBJ2-5; D gene unclear. The V gene's germline CDR1 is SQVTM and CDR2 ANQGSEA. This CDR3 has 10 amino acids. Trimming took off 8 bases at V and 11 bases at J, with 15 bases between the two ends. CDR3 loop: CSKDGNEQYF. The CDR3 bases are TGCAGCAAAGACGGCAATGAGCAGTACTTC.

The chain couples TRBV12-3 or TRBV12-4 to TRBJ2-3, with 11 bases matching TRBD2. The CDR3 runs 16 residues. V dropped 3 bases and J dropped 1; count of bases not matched to a gene: 3. This CDR3 is CASSLWTSGCTDTQYF. The CDR3 nucleotides read TGTGCCAGCAGTTTGTGGACTAGCGGGTGCACAGATACGCAGTATTTT.

This chain links TRBV7-2 with TRBJ2-4, with 9 nucleotides matching TRBD2. Germline assignment: CDR1 SGHTA and CDR2 FQGNSA. This CDR3 spans 14 amino acids. The trim removed 5 bases at V and 5 bases at J, leaving 4 bases unmatched. CDR3 in DNA: TGTGCCAGCAGCCCGGGACTAGCTCAAAACATTCAGTACTTC. Translated, it gives CASSPGLAQNIQYF.

In this sample, this clonotype turned up once. This sequence joins TRBV6-6 and TRBJ1-2, with D possibly TRBD1 on 5 matching bases. In germline, CDR1 is MNHNY, CDR2 SVGAGI (reference sequence). The CDR3 loop spans 15 amino acids. Trimming stripped 2 bases from V and 6 bases from J, with 16 bases between. In nucleotides, the CDR3 is TGTGCCAGCAGTTACGCGGCCAGGGTTCATGATGGCTACACCTTC. Its protein is CASSYAARVHDGYTF.

The chain employs TRBV11-2 and TRBJ2-1; tentative D call: TRBD1 (6 bases). The CDR3 is 15 amino acids. V dropped 3 bases and J dropped 4 bases, with 13 bases sitting between them. The germline V gene encodes CDR1 SGHAT and CDR2 FQNNGV. CDR3 DNA sequence: TGTGCCAGCAGCTTCACGGCAGGGGAGTACAATGAGCAGTTCTTC. Translated: CASSFTAGEYNEQFF.

V usage is TRBV20-1 and J usage is TRBJ2-3; D is undetermined. The CDR3 length is 15 residues. CDR1 and CDR2 (germline): DFQATT, SNEGSKA (reference sequence). The V end was cut by 0 bases, the J end by 4 bases, with 14 bases between. The CDR3 protein is CSARDYGLAPDTQYF. Written as DNA, the CDR3 is TGCAGTGCTAGAGATTACGGGCTCGCCCCAGATACGCAGTATTTT.

The genes are TRBV7-8 and TRBJ2-3, with D unresolved. The CDR3 contains 11 residues. V was clipped by 10 bases and J by 5 bases, with 10 bases between them. Germline-derived CDR1 and CDR2 are SGHVS and FQNEAQ. CDR3 region: CAIELRDTQYF. The DNA of the CDR3 is TGTGCCATCGAGTTGAGAGATACGCAGTATTTT.

The genes are TRBV6-2 or TRBV6-3 and TRBJ2-5, with 7 bases matching TRBD1. Germline V CDR1 and CDR2: MNHEY, SVGEGT. The CDR3 covers 16 residues. V was clipped by 5 bases and J by 2 bases; unmatched bases: 11. The CDR3 reads CASSHGSGTDQETQYF. The CDR3 DNA reads TGTGCCAGCAGTCACGGCTCCGGGACAGATCAAGAGACCCAGTACTTC.

The sample holds a few counts of this clonotype. This chain links TRBV20-1 with TRBJ2-1; no definite D call. CDR1 is DFQATT, CDR2 SNEGSKA, per germline (reference sequence). The CDR3 totals 12 residues. Trimming took off 4 bases at V and 7 bases at J, with 11 bases between the two ends. CDR3 sequence (DNA): TGCAGTGCTAAGGGCACATTGAATGAGCAGTTCTTC. It encodes CSAKGTLNEQFF.

The CDR3 DNA is TGCGCCAGCAGCCAAGGGTGGCGTGATCAGCCCCAGCATTTT. This sequence encodes CASSQGWRDQPQHF. V is TRBV4-1 and J is TRBJ1-5; no firm D call. V lost 1 base, J lost 5 bases, and 9 bases lay in between. CDR3 length: 14 amino acids. Germline V gives CDR1 MGHRA, CDR2 YSYEKL.

The chain employs TRBV7-2 and TRBJ2-3; 13 nucleotides match TRBD2. CDR1 is SGHTA and CDR2 is FQGNSA in the germline V gene. This CDR3 is 16 amino acids long. Trimming took 5 bases from V and 6 from J; bases not matched to a gene: 8. The CDR3: CASSTRTSGGVDTQYF. As DNA, the CDR3 is TGTGCCAGCAGCACGCGGACTAGCGGGGGCGTCGATACGCAGTATTTT.

This sequence joins TRBV5-1 and TRBJ1-1, with D possibly matching TRBD1 (6 bases). Germline V lookup: CDR1 SGHRS, CDR2 YFSETQ. The CDR3 is made up of 15 amino acids. V was trimmed by 0 bases and J by 3 bases, leaving 12 bases between them. CDR3 nucleotides: TGCGCCAGCAGCTTGGTTAACAGGGAGGACACTGAAGCTTTCTTT. Residues: CASSLVNREDTEAFF.

The chain combines TRBV7-6 with TRBJ2-2, with D perhaps matching TRBD1 (5 bases). V lost 1 base and J lost 7, with 16 bases in between. The CDR3 is 16 residues long. CDR1 SGHVS and CDR2 FNYEAQ come from the germline V gene. The CDR3 reads CASSLGLRVSGGELFF. CDR3 sequence (DNA): TGTGCCAGCAGCTTAGGTCTCAGGGTTTCCGGCGGGGAGCTGTTTTTT. The whole variable domain, filled in from reference TRBV7-6 and TRBJ2-2, reads GAGVSQSPRYKVTKRGQDVALRCDPISGHVSLYWYRQALGQGPEFLTYFNYEAQQDKSGLPNDRFSAERPEGSISTLTIQRTEQRDSAMYRCASSLGLRVSGGELFFGEGSRLTVL.

This clonotype is a singleton in its sample. The rearrangement joins TRBV6-6 to TRBJ2-7, with D possibly being TRBD1 or TRBD2 (7 bases each). The CDR3 is 16 residues long. Germline assignment: CDR1 MNHNY and CDR2 SVGAGI (reference sequence). V dropped 2 bases and J dropped 5 bases, with 19 bases sitting between them. The CDR3 is CASSYRVQGGLNEQYF. CDR3 in DNA: TGTGCCAGCAGTTACAGGGTTCAGGGGGGGTTGAACGAGCAGTACTTC.

This clonotype was seen once. DNA of the CDR3: TGCGCCAGCAGCTTGAGGGCAATGACAGCCACCGGGGAGCTGTTTTTT. Protein product: CASSLRAMTATGELFF. The gene calls are TRBV5-1 and TRBJ2-2; TRBD1 might be the D (5 bases). This CDR3 is built from 16 residues. CDR1 is SGHRS, CDR2 YFSETQ, per germline. V shed 1 base and J shed 4 bases, with 14 bases lying between them.

This clonotype was detected a few times. At one boundary the junction diverges from the germline segment, which might be a read error. V and J are TRBV4-3 and TRBJ1-2; D gene unclear. Germline V gives CDR1 LGHNA, CDR2 YSLEER. This CDR3 has 15 residues. The DNA of the CDR3 is TGTGCCAGCAGCCAAGAAGGCAGCCTAAACTATGGCTACACCTTC. It specifies CASSQEGSLNYGYTF.

This clonotype came up a few times. The V gene is TRBV7-9, the J gene TRBJ2-1, with D possibly being TRBD2 (7 bases). Looked up from germline, CDR1 is SEHNR and CDR2 is FQNEAQ (reference sequence). The CDR3 is 17 amino acids. With 5 bases removed from V and 8 bases from J, the gap between germline ends came to 25 bases. CDR3 in DNA: TGTGCCAGCAGCCCCTCGGGGGGCGCGAAACTTACGGATGAGCAGTTCTTC. Translation gives CASSPSGGAKLTDEQFF.

This clonotype was detected a few times. This chain links TRBV29-1 with TRBJ1-1, with D hard to call. Per germline, CDR1 SQVTM and CDR2 ANQGSEA. The CDR3 contains 14 residues. V shed 3 bases and J shed 3 bases, with 14 bases lying between them. In DNA form, the CDR3 reads TGCAGCGTTGAGCTCCACAGAAGTCACACTGAAGCTTTCTTT. Amino acids: CSVELHRSHTEAFF.

The chain employs TRBV25-1 and TRBJ2-4; either TRBD1 or TRBD2 may fit D (5 bases each). The length of the CDR3 is 14 residues. The germline CDR1 and CDR2 sequences are MGHDK and SYGVNS. The V end lost 5 bases, the J end lost 2 bases, and 10 bases lay between the germline ends. CDR3 residues: CASSHGTTKNIQYF. DNA of the CDR3: TGTGCCAGCAGTCACGGGACGACCAAAAACATTCAGTACTTC.